This T cell receptor (beta chain) was captured in a study of monozygotic twins with inflammatory bowel disease. Findings and limits, study-wide: No discrimination was achieved between different T cell subtypes. Similarity of repertoires did not differ between concordant and discordant twins, possibly from limited power.

Concerning this clonotype: Its antigen is currently unknown.

Germline V gives CDR1 MNHEY, CDR2 SVGEGT. CDR3 length: 11 amino acids. A template switching step added UMIs, each with a 6-nucleotide sample barcode. No DNA is given; TCRdb re-called the 5' RACE reads and lists each CDR3 protein once. The specimen's table records roughly 120,000 distinct CDR3 sequences. The material sequenced was blood. The chain is built from TRBV6-2 or TRBV6-3 and TRBJ2-3. The sequence was collected from a human donor with ulcerative colitis or Crohn's disease, or a healthy co-twin of an affected twin (not recorded which). The CDR3: CASSWSDTQYF.